The TCR beta chain described here comes from a study of T-cell memory formation after mild COVID-19. In TCRdb, the 5' RACE reads were re-called with MiXCR into one record per CDR3 protein. In the table there are hundreds of thousands of distinct CDR3 sequences, 15% to 20% of which are singletons. CDR1 and CDR2 (germline): SNHLY, FYNNEI. CDR3 length equals 13 residues. J was trimmed by 1 base and V by 9 bases; bases with no gene match: 5. Sequences were obtained from PBMCs or a T cell subset sorted from them (not recorded which). This receptor was taken from a man younger than 35 who had mild COVID-19 (a few samples of this study predate the infection). Cell type and time point are not known. V and J are TRBV2 and TRBJ1-2; 7 positions match TRBD1. The CDR3 DNA is TGTGCCAGTGCACAGGGGCTTAACTATGGCTACACCTTC. It encodes CASAQGLNYGYTF.